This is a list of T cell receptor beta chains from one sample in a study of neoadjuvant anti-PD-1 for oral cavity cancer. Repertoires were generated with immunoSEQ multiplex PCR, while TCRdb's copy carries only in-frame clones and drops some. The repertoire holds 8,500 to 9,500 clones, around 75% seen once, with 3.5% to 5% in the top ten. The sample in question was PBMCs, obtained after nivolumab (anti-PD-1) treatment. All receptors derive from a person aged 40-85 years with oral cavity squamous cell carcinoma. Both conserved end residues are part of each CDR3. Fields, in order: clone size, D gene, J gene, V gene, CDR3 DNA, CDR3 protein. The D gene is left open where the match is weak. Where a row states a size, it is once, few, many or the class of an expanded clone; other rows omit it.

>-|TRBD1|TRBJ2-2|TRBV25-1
TGTGCCAGCAGTGATTTTCGGACAGGGACCGGGGAGCTGTTTTTT
CASSDFRTGTGELFF
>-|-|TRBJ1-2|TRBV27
TGTGCCAGCAGTTCTAACAGACTTAACTATGGCTACACCTTC
CASSSNRLNYGYTF
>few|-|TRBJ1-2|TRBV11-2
TGTGCCAGCAGCCCATTGGGGGGCGCAGTAGGTGGCTACACCTTC
CASSPLGGAVGGYTF
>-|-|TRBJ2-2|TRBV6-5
TGTGCCAGCAGAGACCGAGCCCAGGGAACCGGGGAGCTGTTTTTT
CASRDRAQGTGELFF
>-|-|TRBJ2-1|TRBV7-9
TGTGCCAGCAGCTTAAGGGACTACAATGAGCAGTTCTTC
CASSLRDYNEQFF
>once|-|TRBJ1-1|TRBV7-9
TGTGCCAGCACCGGGGGGAGGAGCACTGAAGCTTTCTTT
CASTGGRSTEAFF
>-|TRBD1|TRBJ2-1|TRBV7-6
TGTGCCAGCAGCCCCGGGACAGGGAGAGAGCAGTTCTTC
CASSPGTGREQFF
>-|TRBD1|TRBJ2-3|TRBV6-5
TGTGCCAGCACCGAAGCGTCAGGGGGAACAGATACGCAGTATTTT
CASTEASGGTDTQYF
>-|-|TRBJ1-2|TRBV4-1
TGCGCCAGCAGCCAAGATTCGGCAGGAGATTACTATGGCTACACCTTC
CASSQDSAGDYYGYTF
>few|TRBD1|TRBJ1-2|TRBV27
TGTGCCAGCAGTTTATCGACAGGGCGGTATGGCTACACCTTC
CASSLSTGRYGYTF
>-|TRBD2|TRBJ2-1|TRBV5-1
TGCGCCAGCAGCGCCGCGGGGGGCTACAATGAGCAGTTCTTC
CASSAAGGYNEQFF
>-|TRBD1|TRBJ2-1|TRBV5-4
TGTGCCAGCAGCTCATACAGGGGTTCCGACAATGAGCAGTTCTTC
CASSSYRGSDNEQFF
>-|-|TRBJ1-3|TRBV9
TGTGCCAGCAGCGAGGGGAGCTCCGGAAACACCATATATTTT
CASSEGSSGNTIYF
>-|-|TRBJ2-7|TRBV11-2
TGTGCCAGCAGCTCCAGTAGACTAGTTCCCGAGCAGTACTTC
CASSSSRLVPEQYF
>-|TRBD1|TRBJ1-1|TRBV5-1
TGCGCCAGCAGCCCCTCTCGTGGGTTAACGCAGGGGGTTGGAACTGAAGCTTTCTTT
CASSPSRGLTQGVGTEAFF
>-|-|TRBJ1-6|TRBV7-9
TGTGCCAGCAGCTCTACAGATTCACCCCTCCACTTT
CASSSTDSPLHF
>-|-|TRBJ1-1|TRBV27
TGTGCCAGCAGAACAACAGGGAACACTGAAGCTTTCTTT
CASRTTGNTEAFF
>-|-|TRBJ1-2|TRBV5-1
TGCGCCAGCAGCTTGGAGGTTAGGGGCGGCTACACCTTC
CASSLEVRGGYTF
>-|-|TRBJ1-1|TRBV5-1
TGCGCCAGCAGCTTGGGGGTTGACACTGAAGCTTTCTTT
CASSLGVDTEAFF
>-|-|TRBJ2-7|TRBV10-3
TGTGCCATCAGTGACCAGGGACGGCCGTCCTACGAGCAGTACTTC
CAISDQGRPSYEQYF
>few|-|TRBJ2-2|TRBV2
TGTGCCAGCAGTGAGTCGGGCAGCCACACCGGGGAGCTGTTTTTT
CASSESGSHTGELFF
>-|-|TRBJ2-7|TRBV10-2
TGCGCCAGCGGGCGTTTAGCGTGGTACGAGCAGTACTTC
CASGRLAWYEQYF
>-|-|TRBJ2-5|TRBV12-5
TGTGCTAGTGGTTTGGGCGGGACCAGGACCCAGTACTTC
CASGLGGTRTQYF
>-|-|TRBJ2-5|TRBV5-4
TGTGCCAGCAGCTCGTCGGGAGTCCGCCAAGAGACCCAGTACTTC
CASSSSGVRQETQYF
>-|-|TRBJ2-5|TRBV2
TGTGCCAGCAGTGAGGTTCTCCTTGCCCTGAGAGAGACCCAGTACTTC
CASSEVLLALRETQYF
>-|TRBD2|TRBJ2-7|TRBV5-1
TGCGCCAGCAGCGCCCGACTAGCGGGGGGGTCCTACGAGCAGTACTTC
CASSARLAGGSYEQYF
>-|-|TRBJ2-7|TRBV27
TGTGCCAGTAATCCGGTGGGAACTAGGGAGCAGTACTTC
CASNPVGTREQYF
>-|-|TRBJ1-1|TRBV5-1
TGCGCCAGCAGCATTTACCTGACAGGATCTGAAGCTTTCTTT
CASSIYLTGSEAFF
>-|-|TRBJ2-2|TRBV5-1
TGCGCCAGCAGCTTGGATATTGTGCGGGGACCACAAACCGGGGAGCTGTTTTTT
CASSLDIVRGPQTGELFF
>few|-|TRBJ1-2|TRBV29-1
TGCAGCGGATCCACCGGGATCGGCGGCTACACCTTC
CSGSTGIGGYTF
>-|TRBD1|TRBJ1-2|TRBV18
TGTGCCAGCTCACCAGGGACAGGGAGTGCCTATGGCTACACCTTC
CASSPGTGSAYGYTF
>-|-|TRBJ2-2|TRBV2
TGTGCCAGCAGCAATTCCAGACAGTTGAACACCGGGGAGCTGTTTTTT
CASSNSRQLNTGELFF
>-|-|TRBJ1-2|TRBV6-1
TGTGCCAGCAGCGAATCCCATGGGGGAGGATGGTATGGCTACACCTTC
CASSESHGGGWYGYTF
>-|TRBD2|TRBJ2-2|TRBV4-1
TGCGCCAGCAGCCAAGCTGATCAAGCGGGAGCTACCGGGGAGCTGTTTTTT
CASSQADQAGATGELFF
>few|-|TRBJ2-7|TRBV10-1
TGCGCCAGCAGTCAAGGGGATGCCTACGAGCAGTACTTC
CASSQGDAYEQYF
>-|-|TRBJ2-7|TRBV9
TGTGCCAGCAGCGTAGCCAGGGACGAGCAGTACTTC
CASSVARDEQYF